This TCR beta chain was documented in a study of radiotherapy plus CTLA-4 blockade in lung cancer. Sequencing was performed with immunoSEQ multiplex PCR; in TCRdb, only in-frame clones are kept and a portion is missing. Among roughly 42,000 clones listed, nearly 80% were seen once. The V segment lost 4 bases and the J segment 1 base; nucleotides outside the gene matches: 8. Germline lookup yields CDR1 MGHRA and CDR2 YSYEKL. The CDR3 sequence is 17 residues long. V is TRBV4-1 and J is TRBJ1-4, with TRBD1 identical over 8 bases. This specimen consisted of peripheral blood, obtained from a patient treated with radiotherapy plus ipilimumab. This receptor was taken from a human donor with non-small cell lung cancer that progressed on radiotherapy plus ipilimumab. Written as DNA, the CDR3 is TGCGCCAGCAGCCCTTGGACAGGGTCAGGAACTAATGAAAAACTGTTTTTT. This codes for CASSPWTGSGTNEKLFF.